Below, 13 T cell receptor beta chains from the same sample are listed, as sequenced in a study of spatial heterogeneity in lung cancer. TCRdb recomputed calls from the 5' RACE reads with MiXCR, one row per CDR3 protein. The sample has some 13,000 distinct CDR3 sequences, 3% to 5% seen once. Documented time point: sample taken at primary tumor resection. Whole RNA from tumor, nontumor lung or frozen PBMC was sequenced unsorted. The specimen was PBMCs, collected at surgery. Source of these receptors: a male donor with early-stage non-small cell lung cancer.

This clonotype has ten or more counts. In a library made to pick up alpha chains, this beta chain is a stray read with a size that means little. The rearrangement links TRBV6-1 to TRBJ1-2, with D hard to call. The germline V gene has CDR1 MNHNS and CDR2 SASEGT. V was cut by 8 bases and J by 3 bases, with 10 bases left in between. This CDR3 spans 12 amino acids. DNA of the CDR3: TGTGCCAGCCTCCGACAAGACTATGGCTACACCTTC. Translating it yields CASLRQDYGYTF.

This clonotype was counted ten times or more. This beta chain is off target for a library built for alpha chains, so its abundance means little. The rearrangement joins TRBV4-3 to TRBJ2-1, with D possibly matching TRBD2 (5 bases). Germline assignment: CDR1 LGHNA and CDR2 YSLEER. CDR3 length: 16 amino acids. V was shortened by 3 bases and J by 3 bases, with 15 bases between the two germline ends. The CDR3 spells CASSQNLGGFYNEQFF. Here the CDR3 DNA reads TGCGCCAGCAGCCAGAATCTCGGAGGCTTCTACAATGAGCAGTTCTTC.

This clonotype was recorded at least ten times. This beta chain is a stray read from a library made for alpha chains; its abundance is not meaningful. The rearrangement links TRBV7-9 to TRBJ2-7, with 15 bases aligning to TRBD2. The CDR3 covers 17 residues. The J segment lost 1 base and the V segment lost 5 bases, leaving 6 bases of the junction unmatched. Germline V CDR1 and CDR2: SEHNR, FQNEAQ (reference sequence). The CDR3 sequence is CASSPRTSGRDSYEQYF. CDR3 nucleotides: TGTGCCAGCAGCCCTAGGACTAGCGGGAGGGATTCCTACGAGCAGTACTTC.

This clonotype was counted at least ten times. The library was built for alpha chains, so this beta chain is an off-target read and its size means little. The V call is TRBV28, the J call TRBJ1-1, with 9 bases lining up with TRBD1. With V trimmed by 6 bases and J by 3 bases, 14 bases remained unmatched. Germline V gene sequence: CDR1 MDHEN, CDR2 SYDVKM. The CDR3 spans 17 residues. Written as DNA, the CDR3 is TGTGCCAGCAGCTCTCCCCGACTGACAGGGGGGGACACTGAAGCTTTCTTT. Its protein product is CASSSPRLTGGDTEAFF. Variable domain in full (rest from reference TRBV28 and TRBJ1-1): DVKVTQSSRYLVKRTGEKVFLECVQDMDHENMFWYRQDPGLGLRLIYFSYDVKMKEKGDIPEGYSVSREKKERFSLILESASTNQTSMYLCASSSPRLTGGDTEAFFGQGTRLTVV.

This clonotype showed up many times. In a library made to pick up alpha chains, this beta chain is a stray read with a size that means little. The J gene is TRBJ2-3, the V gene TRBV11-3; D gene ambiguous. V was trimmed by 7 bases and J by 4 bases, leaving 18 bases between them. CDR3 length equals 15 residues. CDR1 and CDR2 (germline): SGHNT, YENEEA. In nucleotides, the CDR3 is TGTGCCAGCACTCTTGGGCTAGGACCCTCAGATACGCAGTATTTT. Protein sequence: CASTLGLGPSDTQYF.

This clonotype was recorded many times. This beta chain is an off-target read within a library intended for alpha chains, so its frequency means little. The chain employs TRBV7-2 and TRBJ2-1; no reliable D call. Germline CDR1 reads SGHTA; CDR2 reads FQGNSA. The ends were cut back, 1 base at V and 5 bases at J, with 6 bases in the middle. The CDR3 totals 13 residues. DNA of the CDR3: TGTGCCAGCAGCTTAGGGGCGAACAATGAGCAGTTCTTC. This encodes CASSLGANNEQFF.

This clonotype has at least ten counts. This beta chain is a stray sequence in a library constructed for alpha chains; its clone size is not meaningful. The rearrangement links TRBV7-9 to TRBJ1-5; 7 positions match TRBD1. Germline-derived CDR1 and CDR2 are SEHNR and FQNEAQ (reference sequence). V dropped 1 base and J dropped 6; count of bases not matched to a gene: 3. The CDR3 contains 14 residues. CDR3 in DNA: TGTGCCAGCAGCTTAGGACAGGGCGGTCAGCCCCAGCATTTT. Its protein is CASSLGQGGQPQHF.

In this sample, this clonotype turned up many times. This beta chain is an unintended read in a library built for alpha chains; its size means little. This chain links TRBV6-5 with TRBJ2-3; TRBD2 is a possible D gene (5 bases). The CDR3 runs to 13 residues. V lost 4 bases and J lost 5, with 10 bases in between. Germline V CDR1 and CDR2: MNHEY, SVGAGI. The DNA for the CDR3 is TGTGCCAGCAGTTCCCTGGCGGGAGATACGCAGTATTTT. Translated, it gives CASSSLAGDTQYF.

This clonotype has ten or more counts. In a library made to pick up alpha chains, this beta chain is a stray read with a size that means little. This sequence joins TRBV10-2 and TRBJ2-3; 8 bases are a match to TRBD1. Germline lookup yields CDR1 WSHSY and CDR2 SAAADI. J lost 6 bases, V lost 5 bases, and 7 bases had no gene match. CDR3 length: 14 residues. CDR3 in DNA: TGCGCCAGCAGTATGCAGGGGGCGGGTGATACGCAGTATTTT. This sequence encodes CASSMQGAGDTQYF.

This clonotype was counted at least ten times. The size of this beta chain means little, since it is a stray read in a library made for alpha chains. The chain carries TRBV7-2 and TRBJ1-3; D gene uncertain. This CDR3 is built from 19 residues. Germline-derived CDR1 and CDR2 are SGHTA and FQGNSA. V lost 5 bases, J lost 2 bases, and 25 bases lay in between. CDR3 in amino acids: CASSPGLMFGSHPGNTIYF. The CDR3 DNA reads TGTGCCAGCAGCCCCGGGTTGATGTTTGGCAGCCACCCTGGAAACACCATATATTTT.

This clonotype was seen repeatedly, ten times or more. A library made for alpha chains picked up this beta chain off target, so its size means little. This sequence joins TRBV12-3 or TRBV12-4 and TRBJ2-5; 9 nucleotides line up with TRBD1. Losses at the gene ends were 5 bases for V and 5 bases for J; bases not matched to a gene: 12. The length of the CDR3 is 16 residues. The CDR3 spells CASSPSPGTGPETQYF. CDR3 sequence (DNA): TGTGCCAGCAGTCCCTCCCCCGGGACAGGGCCGGAGACCCAGTACTTC.

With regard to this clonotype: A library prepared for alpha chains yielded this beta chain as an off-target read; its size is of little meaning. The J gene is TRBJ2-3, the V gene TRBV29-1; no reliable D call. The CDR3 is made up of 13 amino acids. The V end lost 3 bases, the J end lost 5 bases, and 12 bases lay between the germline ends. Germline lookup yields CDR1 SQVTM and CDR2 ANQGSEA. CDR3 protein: CSVEATRRDTQYF. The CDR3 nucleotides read TGCAGCGTTGAGGCGACACGACGAGATACGCAGTATTTT.

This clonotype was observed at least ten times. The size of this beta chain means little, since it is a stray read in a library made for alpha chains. CDR3 in amino acids: CASSLRGTGGTYNEQFF. The CDR3 region has the DNA TGTGCCAGCAGCTTAAGGGGGACAGGGGGCACCTACAATGAGCAGTTCTTC. The rearrangement joins TRBV11-2 to TRBJ2-1; 12 nucleotides agree with TRBD1. Germline V lookup: CDR1 SGHAT, CDR2 FQNNGV. CDR3 size: 17 residues. J gave up 2 bases and V 2 bases, and 4 bases lay outside the gene matches.